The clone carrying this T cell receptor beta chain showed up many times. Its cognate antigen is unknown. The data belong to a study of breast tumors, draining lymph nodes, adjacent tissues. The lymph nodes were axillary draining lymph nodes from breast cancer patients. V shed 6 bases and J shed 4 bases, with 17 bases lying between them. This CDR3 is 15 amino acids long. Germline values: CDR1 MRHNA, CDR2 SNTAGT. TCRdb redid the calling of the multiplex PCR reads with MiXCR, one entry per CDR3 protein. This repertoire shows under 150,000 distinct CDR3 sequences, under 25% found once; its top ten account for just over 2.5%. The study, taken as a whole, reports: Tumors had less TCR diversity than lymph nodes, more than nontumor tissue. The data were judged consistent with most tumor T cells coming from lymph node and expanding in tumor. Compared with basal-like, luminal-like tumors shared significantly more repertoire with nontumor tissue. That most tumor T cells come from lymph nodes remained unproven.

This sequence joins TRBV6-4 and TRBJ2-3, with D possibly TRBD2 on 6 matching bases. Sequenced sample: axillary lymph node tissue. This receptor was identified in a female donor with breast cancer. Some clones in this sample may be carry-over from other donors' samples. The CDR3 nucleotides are TGTGCCAGCAGCTCTTCTTCACTAGCAGCAGATACGCAGTATTTT. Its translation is CASSSSSLAADTQYF.